This T cell receptor (beta chain) was sequenced for a study of post-analysis software for immune sequencing data. Study as a whole: The patients showed relapsing-remitting, secondary progressive and progressive-relapsing multiple sclerosis courses.

Points from the study as a whole: Included in a set of roughly five TRBV segments more frequent in patients than controls were TRBV5-6, TRBV5-1 and TRBV20-1. The authors found that F measure strongly co-clustered same-batch samples. There was significantly lower normalized Chao1 diversity in multiple sclerosis patients than in controls.

The length of the CDR3 is 17 residues. With 0 bases removed from V and 1 base from J, the gap between germline ends came to 15 bases. CDR1 is MNHNY and CDR2 is SVGAGI in the germline V gene (reference sequence). On this clonotype: Its antigen is not identified.

cDNA libraries for TCR beta contained unique molecular identifiers. cDNA molecules numbering about 470,000 came from roughly 1 to 10 million T cells. Each CDR3 protein is one row after TCRdb ran MiXCR on the PCR reads. The sample includes 550,000 to 700,000 distinct CDR3 sequences, about 40% of them seen just once. The genes are TRBV6-6 and TRBJ1-1; D ambiguous. The receptor comes from a girl aged 10 to 17 with multiple sclerosis. Sequencing was done on a sample of blood. The CDR3 nucleotides read TGTGCCAGCAGTTACTCGAGTAATGGTCGGCAGAACACTGAAGCTTTCTTT. Its translation: CASSYSSNGRQNTEAFF.